The source of this T cell receptor (beta chain) is a study of PD-1 blockade in classical Hodgkin lymphoma (TCRdb year 2020). At the level of the whole study: Nivolumab dosing was 3 mg/kg intravenously every 2 weeks, continuing until either disease progression or unacceptable toxicity. The study used TCR beta sequencing and CyTOF to define a peripheral blood immune signature of response to PD-1 blockade in classical Hodgkin lymphoma. Broad study findings and their caveats: Trial patients with a complete response had baseline diversity similar to that of newly diagnosed patients, while partial responders and progressors had significantly lower diversity. Diversity was lower in patients who began nivolumab less than 1 year after ASCT, so these patients were left out of later analyses to avoid confounding by immune reconstitution. CD4+ but not CD8+ TCR diversity rose significantly by C4D1 (p=0.0027 vs p=0.16), most apparent in complete responders (p=0.02). Only a single clinical trial cohort was studied, and what caused the repertoire differences, possibly disease activity or prior therapy, remained undefined. Baseline TCR diversity was reported to be lower in newly diagnosed patients than in healthy donors and to be lower still in relapsed/refractory patients.

This clone was counted a single time. What antigen it recognizes has not been identified. The record has no base qualities; no much larger clone is one base away. The time point label for this specimen denotes: cycle 4 day 1 (C4D1), after more than 5 weeks of nivolumab. Relapse after autologous stem cell transplantation had occurred in all trial patients, and cohorts A, B and C were distinguished by prior brentuximab vedotin exposure. A total of 50 to 70 patients with relapsed/refractory classical Hodgkin lymphoma made up the trial cohort, and each patient's best overall response was complete response, partial response or progressive disease. Trial patients were treated with single-agent nivolumab in the multi-cohort phase II CheckMate 205 trial. An independent review committee assessed best overall response by applying the 2007 International Working Group response criteria. Trial PBMCs were obtained immediately prior to nivolumab initiation (C1D1) and on therapy at cycle 2 day 1 and cycle 4 day 1. After peripheral blood was drawn into 8 mL Vacutainer Cell Preparation Tubes, PBMCs were isolated by centrifugation and then cryopreserved.

The Qiagen DNeasy kit was used to extract genomic DNA from unsorted PBMCs and from the negatively selected CD4+ and CD8+ fractions. TCR beta CDR3 regions were subjected to amplification by immunoSEQ multiplex PCR with primers that anneal to V and J segments. A synthetic immune receptor repertoire was used to minimize amplification bias, and any remaining bias was removed computationally after sequencing. The study's own analysis went as follows. Custom Python scripts were used to quantify repertoire diversity as the Shannon entropy index. Unsorted, CD4+ and CD8+ repertoires were analyzed separately, except for combined analyses in which CD4+ and CD8+ sequences were merged in silico. A clone counted as expanded when the clone's frequency after treatment rose at least 2-fold relative to C1D1, and clones undetected at baseline were given a pseudocount of 0.5. Singleton clones were defined as clones with 0 or 1 copy at C1D1, and non-singleton clones were defined as clones with 2 or more copies. Clones expanded in unsorted samples were labelled as CD4+, CD8+ or unknown by matching protein sequences in sorted samples from the same patient. Wilcoxon tests on paired samples were used to test diversity changes from C1D1 to C4D1. As stored in TCRdb, this immuneACCESS dataset retains in-frame rearrangements with V and J assigned. A fraction of the clones does not appear; measured against another copy, unresolved V genes explain less than half of the discrepancy, and the remainder lacks a known reason. From that table come the V and J calls and clone size; the DNA was used to work out D and trimming. The sample table shows 23,000 or so clones, and 85% are seen once. The ten largest clones capture roughly 15% of the sample.

From the cysteine through the phenylalanine, the CDR3 covers 14 amino acids. Only the CDR3 region is kept as DNA, spanning 42 bases read in frame from base 1. CDR1 LNHDA and CDR2 SQIVND were looked up in the germline V gene (reference sequence). Clipping removes 8 bases from V and 7 bases from J, with 9 as the unmatched junction base count. This TCR derives from a human donor with classical Hodgkin lymphoma. The sequenced sample was peripheral blood mononuclear cells (PBMCs), obtained before the fourth cycle of nivolumab. This receptor chain uses TRBV19 and TRBJ2-1, with 9 middle bases fitting TRBD1. The CDR3 here reads CASGRDRDKNEQFF. The nucleotides read TGTGCCAGTGGCCGGGACAGGGATAAAAATGAGCAGTTCTTC.